The next 3 T cell receptor beta chains were all read from a single sample in a study of cytomegalovirus exposure and HLA in healthy donors. The PCR made use of 60 Vbeta and 13 Jbeta primers. The data were produced by immunoSEQ multiplex PCR, yet TCRdb's version contains in-frame clones alone and is incomplete. The data show about 140,000 clones, roughly four fifths seen once. Sequencing input: PBMCs. These receptors all come from a woman in her thirties or forties in good health and CMV-seronegative.

This clone appeared once. The rearrangement uses TRBV9 and TRBJ2-4; D is possibly TRBD2 (6 bases). Deletions cut 2 bases from V and 2 bases from J, with 20 bases between. Per the germline V gene, CDR1 is SGDLS and CDR2 is YYNGEE. The CDR3 loop spans 18 amino acids. This chain's CDR3 is CASSVPFRDWFTKNIQYF. CDR3 sequence (DNA): TGTGCCAGCAGCGTCCCCTTTCGGGACTGGTTTACCAAAAACATTCAGTACTTC.

V and J are TRBV28 and TRBJ1-5; 11 positions agree with TRBD1. The length of the CDR3 is 15 residues. V lost 6 bases and J lost 4; bases outside the gene matches: 5. Germline V CDR1 and CDR2: MDHEN, SYDVKM. CDR3 nucleotides: TGTGCCAGCAGCTGGGGGACAGGGGGAAATCAGCCCCAGCATTTT. Amino acid sequence: CASSWGTGGNQPQHF.

The chain joins TRBV27 to TRBJ2-1; 9 positions agree with TRBD2. The CDR3 length is 19 residues. J gave up 4 bases and V 5 bases, and 18 bases lay outside the gene matches. Germline loops: CDR1 MNHEY, CDR2 SMNVEV (reference sequence). CDR3 sequence: CASSHLGVAGVSSYNEQFF. CDR3 coding DNA: TGTGCCAGCAGTCACCTGGGGGTAGCGGGAGTTTCGAGTTACAATGAGCAGTTCTTC.